This TCR beta chain was obtained from a study of T cell changes during pregnancy in multiple sclerosis. The CDR3 has 15 residues. Germline V gives CDR1 SEHNR, CDR2 FQNEAQ (reference sequence). After removal of 5 bases from V and 5 bases from J, the junction contained 7 bases not matched to a gene. Using immunoSEQ multiplex PCR, the repertoire was profiled, and TCRdb retains in-frame clones only, with some absent. The sample lists tens of thousands of clones; over 80% were seen once. The material sequenced was CD4+ T cells from peripheral blood mononuclear cells, taken after pregnancy. The V and J genes are TRBV7-9 and TRBJ1-4, with TRBD1 matching over 8 bases. This clonotype originated in a female donor in good health, enrolled as a control in a pregnancy study. For the CDR3, the DNA is TGTGCCAGCAGCCTCGCGGACAGGGAAAATGAAAAACTGTTTTTT. The encoded protein is CASSLADRENEKLFF. Full variable domain (rest looked up from reference TRBV7-9 and TRBJ1-4): DTGVSQNPRHKITKRGQNVTFRCDPISEHNRLYWYRQTLGQGPEFLTYFQNEAQLEKSRLLSDRFSAERPKGSFSTLEIQRTEQGDSAMYLCASSLADRENEKLFFGSGTQLSVL.